One T cell receptor (beta chain) is described in this entry. The antigen remains undetermined. CDR3 length: 12 residues. V was clipped by 4 bases and J by 7 bases, with 13 bases between them. The germline V gene encodes CDR1 GTSNPN and CDR2 SVGIG (reference sequence). This sample was taken from a study of beta chain features in type 1 diabetes. Findings of the study overall: For Type 1 diabetes patients, all four CD4+ subsets carried TCRB CDR3s that were moderately but significantly shorter.

Of the isolated RNA, all was reverse transcribed, and so the sequenced material was expressed TCRB transcripts. Clones were read by immunoSEQ multiplex PCR, and TCRdb kept only the in-frame ones, dropping some. The sample yields roughly 160,000 clones, about 8.3% seen once. The TCR comes from a woman aged 18-29 years with type 1 diabetes. The gene calls are TRBV30 and TRBJ1-1, with D tentatively TRBD1 (6 bases). Sequencing was done on a sample of central memory CD4+ T cells from blood. The CDR3 region is CAWTGDLDEAFF. The CDR3 DNA sequence: TGTGCCTGGACAGGGGATTTAGATGAAGCTTTCTTT. Supplemented by reference TRBV30 and TRBJ1-1, the full variable domain reads SQTIHQWPATLVQPVGSPLSLECTVEGTSNPNLYWYRQAAGRGLQLLFYSVGIGQISSEVPQNLSASRPQDRQFILSSKKLLLSDSGFYLCAWTGDLDEAFFGQGTRLTVV.